These 11 T cell receptor beta chains originate from one sample sequenced in a study of Ad26.COV2.S vaccination and SARS-CoV-2 variants. Clones were read by immunoSEQ multiplex PCR, and TCRdb kept only the in-frame ones, dropping some. The sample records 180,000 or so clones, 87% being singletons. Material: peripheral blood, obtained after recovery from COVID-19. These TCRs come from a human donor who had recovered from COVID-19.

V usage is TRBV28 and J usage is TRBJ2-3; D gene unclear. Germline V gives CDR1 MDHEN, CDR2 SYDVKM. The CDR3 has 15 residues. Between the trimmed V and J ends, which lost 3 bases and 0 bases, there was a span of 10 bases. In DNA form, the CDR3 reads TGTGCCAGCAGTTTCATTGCGCGGAGCACAGATACGCAGTATTTT. It translates to CASSFIARSTDTQYF.

This clone was observed a single time. V and J are TRBV5-1 and TRBJ1-4; D may be TRBD1 (5 bases). V lost 0 bases and J 3 bases, leaving 12 bases between the germline ends. This CDR3 contains 16 residues. Germline V gene data show CDR1 as SGHRS and CDR2 as YFSETQ. The chain's CDR3 is CASSLADGGSNEKLFF. CDR3 bases: TGCGCCAGCAGCTTGGCCGACGGGGGTTCTAATGAAAAACTGTTTTTT.

This chain connects TRBV14 to TRBJ1-4, with a tentative D call TRBD1 (5 bases). V was trimmed by 2 bases and J by 5 bases, leaving 12 bases between them. Germline V gene data show CDR1 as SGHDN and CDR2 as FVKESK. The CDR3 is 15 amino acids. CDR3 DNA: TGTGCCAGCAGCCAAAGGGGCAGCCAAAATGAAAAACTGTTTTTT. Protein: CASSQRGSQNEKLFF.

The rearrangement uses TRBV5-1 and TRBJ2-5; TRBD1 matches 9 bases. Germline trimming cut 1 base from V and 4 bases from J; bases unmatched to any gene: 11. The CDR3 covers 17 residues. Germline V gives CDR1 SGHRS, CDR2 YFSETQ. The CDR3 DNA reads TGCGCCAGCAGCTTGCGGGCGACAGGGGGACCAGGAGAGACCCAGTACTTC. Translation gives CASSLRATGGPGETQYF.

CDR3 sequence: CASSKARGDTQYF. CDR3 coding DNA: TGTGCCAGCAGCAAAGCGCGGGGGGATACGCAGTATTTT. The chain combines TRBV21-1 with TRBJ2-3; the table's D gene call, TRBD2, was not cross checked with the DNA. TRBV21-1 represents a pseudogene. The CDR3 has 13 residues.

This rearrangement joins TRBV5-4 to TRBJ2-1, with TRBD1 as a possible D gene (6 bases). CDR1 and CDR2 (germline): SGHNT, YYREEE (reference sequence). CDR3 length equals 12 residues. Trimming took 5 bases from V and 3 from J, leaving 6 bases between them. The CDR3 spells CASRQGYNEQFF. The DNA of the CDR3 is TGTGCCAGCAGACAGGGCTACAATGAGCAGTTCTTC.

The chain recombines TRBV21-1 with TRBJ2-1; the table's D call TRBD2 went unverified against the DNA. TRBV21-1 counts as a pseudogene. This CDR3 contains 15 residues. Here the CDR3 DNA reads TGTGCCAGCAGCAAAGTAGTGGAGCGGGGGCCTGAGCAGTTCTTC. It yields the protein CASSKVVERGPEQFF.

This chain uses TRBV7-9 with TRBJ2-7, with a tentative D call TRBD2 (6 bases). The CDR3 length is 15 residues. Germline V lookup: CDR1 SEHNR, CDR2 FQNEAQ (reference sequence). The V gene lost 1 base and the J gene lost 1 base, with 11 bases spanning the gap. DNA for the CDR3: TGTGCCAGCAGCTTAGGGGGGAGGAGATCCTACGAGCAGTACTTC. This gives the protein CASSLGGRRSYEQYF. The full variable domain, with the rest looked up from reference TRBV7-9 and TRBJ2-7, is DTGVSQNPRHKITKRGQNVTFRCDPISEHNRLYWYRQTLGQGPEFLTYFQNEAQLEKSRLLSDRFSAERPKGSFSTLEIQRTEQGDSAMYLCASSLGGRRSYEQYFGPGTRLTVT.

The table lists this clone with a count of one. This chain joins TRBV7-2 and TRBJ2-3; 7 nucleotides agree with TRBD1. After removal of 2 bases from V and 4 bases from J, the junction contained 6 bases not matched to a gene. This CDR3 comprises 15 residues. CDR1 is SGHTA, CDR2 FQGNSA, per germline. CDR3 sequence reads: CASSLRGLKADTQYF. The CDR3, as DNA: TGTGCCAGCAGCTTAAGGGGGCTGAAAGCAGATACGCAGTATTTT. Full variable domain (rest looked up from reference TRBV7-2 and TRBJ2-3): GAGVSQSPSNKVTEKGKDVELRCDPISGHTALYWYRQSLGQGLEFLIYFQGNSAPDKSGLPSDRFSAERTGGSVSTLTIQRTQQEDSAVYLCASSLRGLKADTQYFGPGTRLTVL.

The chain couples TRBV12-3 or TRBV12-4 to TRBJ2-7; the D gene is possibly TRBD2 (5 bases). The germline V and J ends were trimmed by 3 bases and 0 bases, with 6 bases remaining between them. CDR3 length: 13 amino acids. The CDR3 sequence is CASSFTSSYEQYF. In nucleotides, the CDR3 is TGTGCCAGCAGTTTTACTAGCTCCTACGAGCAGTACTTC.

The genes are TRBV18 and TRBJ1-4, with TRBD1 matching over 9 bases. CDR3 length equals 16 residues. In germline, CDR1 is KGHSH, CDR2 LQKENI. J gave up 5 bases and V 6 bases, and 10 bases lay outside the gene matches. The CDR3 is CASSRGTTGGNEKLFF. The CDR3 bases are TGTGCCAGCTCCAGAGGAACCACAGGGGGCAATGAAAAACTGTTTTTT.